This T cell receptor (beta chain) comes out of a study of cytomegalovirus exposure and HLA in healthy donors. In the PCR, 60 Vbeta and 13 Jbeta primers were used. Produced via immunoSEQ multiplex PCR; TCRdb's table is partial and in-frame only. The data show more than 110,000 clones, with 65% to 80% seen just once and 1.5% to 2% held by the top ten. The CDR3 runs to 13 residues. V shed 0 bases and J shed 7 bases, with 10 bases lying between them. CDR1 and CDR2 from the germline V gene are SGHRS and YFSETQ. Sequencing was carried out using PBMCs. This clonotype was sampled from a woman in her twenties or thirties in good health and CMV-seronegative. V and J are TRBV5-1 and TRBJ1-2; D might be TRBD1 (6 bases). CDR3 DNA sequence: TGCGCCAGCAGCTTGGGTCAGGGGCTTGGCTACACCTTC. Protein product: CASSLGQGLGYTF.